This record concerns one T cell receptor (beta chain) sequence. Its antigen remains unknown. This sample is part of a study of long-term antiretroviral therapy in people with HIV. Overall study results and limits: ART adherence was not documented, and neither viral resistance nor therapy changes had any data. Blood draws took place between the mid-2000s and the late 2010s and possibly involved older ART regimens.

A v3.0 immunoSEQ assay was performed at survey level. Method: immunoSEQ multiplex PCR; TCRdb's copy keeps in-frame clones and lacks some. The top ten clones hold around 2.7% of a sample with about 30,000 clones, roughly 93% of them seen once. This CDR3 spans 15 amino acids. Deletions cut 0 bases from V and 9 bases from J, with 15 bases between. The V gene's germline CDR1 is GTSNPN and CDR2 SVGIG (reference sequence). Each donor provided at least one pre-ART PBMC sample and at least two post-ART PBMC samples. Among participants with HIV, every one received treatment in the United States. This specimen was unsorted PBMCs, taken 7.3 to 7.5 years after starting antiretroviral therapy. This chain links TRBV30 with TRBJ1-6, with D possibly matching TRBD1 (6 bases). The TCR comes from a man over 45 with HIV. As DNA, the CDR3 is TGTGCCTGGAGTGTAAATCGACAGGCGAGTTCACCCCTCCACTTT. Its translation: CAWSVNRQASSPLHF.